This TCR beta chain was found in a study of post-analysis software for immune sequencing data. Presence of unique molecular identifiers characterized the TCR beta cDNA libraries. TCRdb called the PCR reads again in MiXCR, with one record for every CDR3 protein. The sample consists of hundreds of thousands of distinct CDR3 sequences, less than 35% of them appearing once. Study-level points and caveats: When patients were compared with controls, a handful of TRBV segments were more frequent, TRBV5-6, TRBV5-1 and TRBV20-1 among them. Normalized Chao1 diversity in multiple sclerosis patients fell significantly below that of controls. By F measure, samples from a shared preparation batch strongly co-clustered.

This clonotype has a handful of counts. Antigen specificity is unknown. J gave up 0 bases and V 1 base, and 12 bases lay outside the gene matches. CDR3 length: 20 amino acids. CDR1 LGHNA and CDR2 YNFKEQ come from the germline V gene. The receptor's source is a girl aged 5 to 17 with multiple sclerosis. Input material: blood. The chain joins TRBV4-2 to TRBJ2-6; 7 nucleotides line up with TRBD1. CDR3 in DNA: TGTGCCAGCAGCCAAGCTTTGACAGGGACATTAATCTCTGGGGCCAACGTCCTGACTTTC. It encodes CASSQALTGTLISGANVLTF.